This T cell receptor beta chain comes out of a study of PD-1 blockade in classical Hodgkin lymphoma (dated by TCRdb to about 2020). Regarding the research as a whole: Nivolumab dosing was 3 mg/kg intravenously every 2 weeks, continuing until either disease progression or unacceptable toxicity. The study used CyTOF and TCR beta sequencing to define a peripheral blood immune signature of response to PD-1 blockade in classical Hodgkin lymphoma.

Notes on this clone: Its antigen is still unknown. No per-base quality is available; no much larger clone lies one base away.

The label giving this sample's time point can be read as: cycle 2 day 1 (C2D1) of nivolumab. Every trial patient had relapsed following autologous stem cell transplantation, and prior brentuximab vedotin exposure was what differed among cohorts A, B and C. The trial cohort comprised around 60 patients with relapsed/refractory classical Hodgkin lymphoma whose best overall responses were complete response, partial response or progressive disease. Trial patients were treated with single-agent nivolumab in the multi-cohort phase II CheckMate 205 trial. Best overall response was determined by an independent review committee according to the 2007 International Working Group response criteria. Trial PBMCs were collected just before the start of nivolumab (C1D1) and during therapy at cycle 2 day 1 and cycle 4 day 1. After peripheral blood was drawn into 8 mL Vacutainer Cell Preparation Tubes, PBMCs were isolated by centrifugation and then cryopreserved.

Paper-wide results and their limitations: CD4+ but not CD8+ TCR diversity rose significantly by C4D1 (p=0.0027 vs p=0.16), most apparent in complete responders (p=0.02). The study was limited to a single clinical trial cohort, and causes of repertoire differences, possibly disease activity or prior therapy, remained undefined. Among trial patients, those achieving complete response had baseline diversity similar to that of newly diagnosed patients, while diversity was significantly lower in partial responders and progressors. Lower diversity was observed in patients in whom nivolumab was started less than 1 year after ASCT, and these patients were excluded from later analyses so that confounding by immune reconstitution would be avoided. Baseline TCR diversity was reported as lower in newly diagnosed patients than in healthy donors, and lower still in relapsed/refractory patients.

The Qiagen DNeasy kit was used to extract genomic DNA from unsorted PBMCs and from the negatively selected CD4+ and CD8+ fractions. TCR beta CDR3 regions were subjected to amplification by immunoSEQ multiplex PCR with primers that anneal to V and J segments. A synthetic immune receptor repertoire was used to minimize amplification bias, and remaining bias was computationally removed after sequencing. The authors' analysis ran thus. Repertoire diversity was quantified as the Shannon entropy index using custom Python scripts. Unsorted, CD4+ and CD8+ repertoires were examined separately, except in combined analyses, for which CD4+ and CD8+ sequences were merged in silico. A clone counted as expanded when the clone's frequency after treatment rose at least 2-fold relative to C1D1, and clones undetected at baseline were given a pseudocount of 0.5. Clones with 0 or 1 copy at C1D1 were classified as singleton clones, and clones with 2 or more copies were classified as non-singleton clones. By matching protein sequences in sorted samples from the same patient, clones expanded in unsorted samples were annotated as CD4+, CD8+ or unknown. Wilcoxon tests on paired samples were used to test changes in diversity from C1D1 to C4D1. TCRdb mirrors the immuneACCESS table, restricted to in-frame sequences. Some clones are absent from its copies; in checked studies, under half trace to an unresolved V gene, and the reason for the others is unknown. That table gives V, J and clone size, and the DNA gave D and trimming. The sample contains 90,000 to 95,000 clones, 89% of them found a single time. The ten largest clonotypes hold about 11% of the sample.

CDR1 is given as SGDLS and CDR2 as YYNGEE, both from the germline V gene. From the cysteine through the phenylalanine, the CDR3 covers 13 amino acids. Only the CDR3 portion is preserved as DNA: 39 bases, with reading frame beginning at the first base. V and J are trimmed by 4 bases and 13 bases, and the gene matches miss 9 bases of the junction. Here the sequenced sample was peripheral blood mononuclear cells (PBMCs), taken before the second cycle of nivolumab. This sequence uses TRBV9 and TRBJ2-1; a stretch of 9 junction bases matches TRBD1. The clonotype comes from a human donor with classical Hodgkin lymphoma. The nucleotides read TGTGCCAGCAGCACACTGACAGGGGGTCACCAGTTCTTC. The translation is CASSTLTGGHQFF.